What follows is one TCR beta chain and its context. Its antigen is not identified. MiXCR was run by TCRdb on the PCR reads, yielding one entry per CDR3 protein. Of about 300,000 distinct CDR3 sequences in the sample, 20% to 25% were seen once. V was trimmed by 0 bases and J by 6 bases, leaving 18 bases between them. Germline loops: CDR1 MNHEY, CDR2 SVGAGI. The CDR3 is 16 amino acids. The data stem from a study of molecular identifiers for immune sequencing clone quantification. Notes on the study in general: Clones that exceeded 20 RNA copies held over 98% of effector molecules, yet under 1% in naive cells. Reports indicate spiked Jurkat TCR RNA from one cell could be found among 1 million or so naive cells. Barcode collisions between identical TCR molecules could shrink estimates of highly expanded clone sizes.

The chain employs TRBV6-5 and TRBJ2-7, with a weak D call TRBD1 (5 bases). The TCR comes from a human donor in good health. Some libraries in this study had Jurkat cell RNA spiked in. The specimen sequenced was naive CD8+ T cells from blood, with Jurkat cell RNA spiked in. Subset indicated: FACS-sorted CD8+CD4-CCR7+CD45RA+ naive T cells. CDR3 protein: CASSYSRTGVSFEQYF. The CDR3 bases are TGTGCCAGCAGTTACTCGAGAACAGGAGTTAGTTTCGAGCAGTACTTC.